This T cell receptor (beta chain) comes out of a study of blood T cell repertoires in COVID-19. The CDR3 length is 15 residues. With 0 bases removed from V and 0 bases from J, the gap between germline ends came to 7 bases. Germline V lookup: CDR1 SGHNT, CDR2 YYREEE (reference sequence). How the authors handled the data: Amplification with reference gene primers provided the estimates of nucleated cell counts. Libraries were prepared by immunoSEQ multiplex PCR; TCRdb keeps only in-frame clonotypes and omits some of them. That table is the source of V, J and clone size, and D and trimming were worked out from the DNA. This sample has about 140,000 clones; about 86% occur once, and the top ten carry around 4%.

The sequenced sample consisted of peripheral blood. This receptor was obtained from an older woman with acute or convalescent COVID-19. V is TRBV5-4 and J is TRBJ2-1, with D uncertain. As DNA, the CDR3 is TGTGCCAGCAGCTTGGACTCTAGCTCCTACAATGAGCAGTTCTTC. Translated, it gives CASSLDSSSYNEQFF.